This TCR beta chain comes out of a study of T cell repertoires and Cas9 in healthy adults. The overall study: Multi-effector potency, cytotoxicity and lineage were assessed in SpCas9-reactive CD4 and CD8 T cells. Whole-study results and caveats: SpCas9-reactive effector T cells were reportedly restrained in vitro by SpCas9-reactive regulatory T cells.

Note on this clone: Its antigen is not identified.

Germline CDR1 and CDR2: LNHDA and SQIVND (reference sequence). Trimming pared 6 bases from V and 9 bases from J, leaving 14 bases between. The CDR3 covers 13 residues. The method was immunoSEQ multiplex PCR; TCRdb's version includes in-frame clones alone and lacks a portion of them. The sample yields some 20,000 clones, about 90% seen once. The receptor comes from a human donor in good health. V and J are TRBV19 and TRBJ2-2; a weak D match, TRBD1 (5 bases). Sequenced material: CD4+ effector T cells (CD127+, CD25-, CD137-, CD154-) from PBMCs; culture status not recorded. In nucleotides, the CDR3 is TGTGCCAGTAGGGGGCAGACCGTCCGGGAGCTGTTTTTT. Encoded protein: CASRGQTVRELFF.